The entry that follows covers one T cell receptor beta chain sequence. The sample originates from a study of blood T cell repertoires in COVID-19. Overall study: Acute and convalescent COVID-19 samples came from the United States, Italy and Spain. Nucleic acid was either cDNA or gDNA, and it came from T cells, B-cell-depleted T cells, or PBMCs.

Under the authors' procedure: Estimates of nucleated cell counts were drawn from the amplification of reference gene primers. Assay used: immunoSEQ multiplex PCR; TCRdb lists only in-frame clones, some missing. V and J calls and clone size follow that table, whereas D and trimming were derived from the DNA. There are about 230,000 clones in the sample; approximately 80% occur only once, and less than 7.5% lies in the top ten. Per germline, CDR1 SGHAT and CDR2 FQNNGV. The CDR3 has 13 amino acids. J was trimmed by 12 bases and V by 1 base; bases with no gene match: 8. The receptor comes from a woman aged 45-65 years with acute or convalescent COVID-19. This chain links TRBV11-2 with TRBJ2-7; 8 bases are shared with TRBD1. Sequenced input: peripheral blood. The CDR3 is CASSLVITDRVYF. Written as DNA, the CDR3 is TGTGCCAGCAGCTTAGTAATCACGGACAGGGTGTACTTC. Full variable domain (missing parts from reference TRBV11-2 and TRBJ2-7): EAGVAQSPRYKIIEKRQSVAFWCNPISGHATLYWYQQILGQGPKLLIQFQNNGVVDDSQLPKDRFSAERLKGVDSTLKIQPAKLEDSAVYLCASSLVITDRVYFGPGTRLTVT.